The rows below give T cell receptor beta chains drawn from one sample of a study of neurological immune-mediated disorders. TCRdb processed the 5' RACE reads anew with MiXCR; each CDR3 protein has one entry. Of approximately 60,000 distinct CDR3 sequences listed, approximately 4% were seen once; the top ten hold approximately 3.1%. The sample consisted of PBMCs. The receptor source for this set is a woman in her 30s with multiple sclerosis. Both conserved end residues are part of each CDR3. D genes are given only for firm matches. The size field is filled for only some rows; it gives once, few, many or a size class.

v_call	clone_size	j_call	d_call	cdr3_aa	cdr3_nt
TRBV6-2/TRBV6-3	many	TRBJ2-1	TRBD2	CASSLTTGRLAGVREQFF	TGTGCCAGCAGCCTAACGACAGGACGGCTAGCGGGAGTCAGGGAGCAGTTCTTC
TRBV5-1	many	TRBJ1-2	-	CASSLTANYGYTF	TGCGCCAGCAGCTTGACAGCTAACTATGGCTACACCTTC
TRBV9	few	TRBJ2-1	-	CASSPMQGPSYNEQFF	TGTGCCAGCAGCCCGATGCAGGGGCCTTCCTACAATGAGCAGTTCTTC
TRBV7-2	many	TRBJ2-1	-	CASSPRGLGQFF	TGTGCCAGCAGCCCAAGGGGGTTGGGGCAGTTCTTC
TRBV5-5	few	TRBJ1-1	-	CASSLFRTVRANTEAFF	TGTGCCAGCAGCTTGTTTCGGACCGTTCGGGCGAACACTGAAGCTTTCTTT
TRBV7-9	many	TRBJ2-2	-	CASSDKNTGELFF	TGTGCCAGCAGCGACAAAAACACCGGGGAGCTGTTTTTT
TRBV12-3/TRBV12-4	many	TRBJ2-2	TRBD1	CASSYTGVANTGELFF	TGTGCCAGCAGTTACACAGGGGTAGCGAACACCGGGGAGCTGTTTTTT
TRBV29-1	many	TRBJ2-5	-	CSVNKGVGETQYF	TGCAGCGTTAATAAGGGGGTTGGAGAGACCCAGTACTTC
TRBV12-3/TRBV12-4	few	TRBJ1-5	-	CASSLAQGLQPQNF	TGTGCCAGCAGTTTAGCTCAGGGTTTGCAGCCCCAGAATTTT
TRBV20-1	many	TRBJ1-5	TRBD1	CSAPRQGNQPQHF	TGCAGTGCCCCTCGACAGGGTAATCAGCCCCAGCATTTT
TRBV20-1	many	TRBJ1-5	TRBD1	CSATNRGLLSNQPQHF	TGCAGTGCTACGAACAGGGGACTGCTAAGCAATCAGCCCCAGCATTTT
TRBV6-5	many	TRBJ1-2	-	CASSYSGSRARNGYTF	TGTGCCAGCAGTTACTCTGGATCCAGGGCCCGCAATGGCTACACCTTC
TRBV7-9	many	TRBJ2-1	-	CASSGLSLPSSYNEQFF	TGTGCCAGCAGCGGACTTTCCCTTCCGAGCTCCTACAATGAGCAGTTCTTC
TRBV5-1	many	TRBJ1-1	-	CASSSDTGTEAFF	TGCGCCAGCAGCTCCGACACGGGCACTGAAGCTTTCTTT
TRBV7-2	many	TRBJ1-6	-	CASSLVGVGIGSPLHF	TGTGCCAGCAGCTTAGTCGGAGTAGGAATCGGCTCACCCCTCCACTTT
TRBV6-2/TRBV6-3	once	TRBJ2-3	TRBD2	CASSRRLAGAHVKTQYF	TGTGCCAGCAGTCGGAGACTAGCGGGGGCCCACGTGAAGACGCAGTATTTT
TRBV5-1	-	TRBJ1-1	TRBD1	CASSKDRGEAFF	TGCGCCAGCAGCAAAGACAGGGGGGAAGCTTTCTTT
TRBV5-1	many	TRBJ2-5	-	CASSPREDGGETQYF	TGCGCCAGCAGCCCGCGCGAGGACGGAGGGGAGACCCAGTACTTC
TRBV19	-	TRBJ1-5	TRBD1	CASTGQGGRNQPQHF	TGTGCCAGCACCGGACAGGGGGGGAGAAATCAGCCCCAGCATTTT
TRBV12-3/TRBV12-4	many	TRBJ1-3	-	CASRQGNTIYF	TGTGCCAGCCGACAGGGAAACACCATATATTTT
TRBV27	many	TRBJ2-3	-	CASSFRGPSTDTQYF	TGTGCCAGCAGTTTTAGGGGACCTAGCACAGATACGCAGTATTTT
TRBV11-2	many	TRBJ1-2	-	CASSLVRGSNYGYTF	TGTGCCAGCAGCTTAGTCAGGGGTTCTAACTATGGCTACACCTTC
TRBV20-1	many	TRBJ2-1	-	CSAPPVWAGDNEQFF	TGCAGTGCTCCCCCCGTGTGGGCCGGCGACAATGAGCAGTTCTTC
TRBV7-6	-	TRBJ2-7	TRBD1	CASSLAGQDPQYF	TGTGCCAGCAGCTTAGCAGGACAGGACCCGCAGTACTTC
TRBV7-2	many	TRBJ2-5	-	CASSSSLETQYF	TGTGCCAGCAGCTCCTCTTTGGAGACCCAGTACTTC